This passage covers 14 T cell receptor beta chains from one sample sequenced in a study of molecular identifiers for immune sequencing clone quantification. TCRdb re-called the PCR reads with MiXCR, one entry per CDR3 protein. The table shows tens of thousands of distinct CDR3 sequences, with about 20% occurring only once. What was sequenced was naive CD8+ T cells from blood, with Jurkat cell RNA spiked in. Indicated subset: FACS-sorted CD8+CD4-CCR7+CD45RA+ naive T cells. Every receptor here comes from a human donor in good health. Some libraries in this study had Jurkat cell RNA spiked in.

In its sample, this clonotype was seen many times. The chain combines TRBV7-2 with TRBJ2-3; 8 positions match TRBD2. The CDR3 loop spans 17 amino acids. Trimming removed 5 bases from V and 3 bases from J; junction bases left unmatched: 13. Germline lookup yields CDR1 SGHTA and CDR2 FQGNSA. The CDR3: CASSPWGSGSPTDTQYF. CDR3 DNA: TGTGCCAGCAGCCCGTGGGGGAGCGGGAGTCCAACAGATACGCAGTATTTT.

To note about this clonotype: This may stem from a read error, because a much larger clone lies one nucleotide away. This chain joins TRBV20-1 and TRBJ2-7; D gene ambiguous. Per the germline V gene, CDR1 is DFQATT and CDR2 is SNEGSKA (reference sequence). The CDR3 extends over 13 amino acids. In DNA, the CDR3 is TGCAGTGCTAGAGTAGGTGGAGCCTACGAGCAGTGCTTC. Protein sequence: CSARVGGAYEQCF.

In this sample, this clonotype turned up many times. The chain is built from TRBV10-3 and TRBJ1-1, with a weak D call TRBD1 (5 bases). Trimming shortened V by 0 bases and J by 4 bases, and 12 bases separated the two germline ends. The V gene's germline CDR1 is ENHRY and CDR2 SYGVKD. This CDR3 comprises 15 residues. The CDR3 DNA reads as TGTGCCATCAGTGAGTCGCGGAGGGGTGGCACTGAAGCTTTCTTT. Protein product: CAISESRRGGTEAFF.

Ten or more counts support this clonotype. This rearrangement joins TRBV6-6 to TRBJ1-5; D uncertain. CDR3 length: 12 residues. The ends were cut back, 8 bases at V and 3 bases at J, with 8 bases in the middle. In germline, CDR1 is MNHNY, CDR2 SVGAGI (reference sequence). CDR3 sequence reads: CASRGYNQPQHF. The CDR3 coding sequence is TGTGCCAGCCGGGGATACAATCAGCCCCAGCATTTT.

This clonotype came up many times. This chain uses TRBV25-1 with TRBJ1-1; tentatively, D is TRBD1 (6 bases). The germline CDR1 and CDR2 sequences are MGHDK and SYGVNS. V was pared by 3 bases and J by 0 bases, with 8 bases between. The CDR3 runs 14 residues. The CDR3 spells CASSDRGMNTEAFF. The CDR3 DNA reads TGTGCCAGCAGTGACAGGGGTATGAACACTGAAGCTTTCTTT.

The table lists this clonotype with many counts. This chain joins TRBV6-2 or TRBV6-3 and TRBJ1-5; D ambiguous. Between the trimmed V and J ends, which lost 2 bases and 5 bases, there was a span of 10 bases. The CDR3 has 14 amino acids. Germline V gene lookup returns CDR1 MNHEY and CDR2 SVGEGT. The CDR3 sequence is CASSYGTDYQPQHF. The CDR3 nucleotides are TGTGCCAGCAGTTACGGAACAGACTATCAGCCCCAGCATTTT.

This clonotype has a count of ten or more. The V gene is TRBV15, the J gene TRBJ2-3; 9 bases fit TRBD2. Trimming took 0 bases from V and 4 from J; bases not matched to a gene: 2. Germline V gene sequence: CDR1 LNHNV, CDR2 YYDKDF (reference sequence). The CDR3 loop spans 15 amino acids. Here the CDR3 DNA reads TGTGCCACCAGCAGAGATGTAGCGGGAGCAGATACGCAGTATTTT. Translated, it gives CATSRDVAGADTQYF.

This clonotype was counted a few times. The chain combines TRBV24-1 with TRBJ2-7; 8 bases match TRBD2. The ends lost 7 bases at V and 0 bases at J; junction bases unmatched: 4. This CDR3 is built from 14 residues. In germline, CDR1 is KGHDR, CDR2 SFDVKD. CDR3 loop: CATSPTSGSYEQYF. Here the CDR3 DNA reads TGTGCCACCAGCCCTACTAGCGGCTCCTACGAGCAGTACTTC.

This chain uses TRBV18 with TRBJ2-4; 8 nucleotides agree with TRBD2. Germline CDR1 reads KGHSH; CDR2 reads LQKENI. J gave up 0 bases and V 3 bases, and 4 bases lay outside the gene matches. The CDR3 runs to 16 residues. This CDR3 reads CASSPGAGVAKNIQYF. The CDR3 coding sequence is TGTGCCAGCTCACCTGGAGCGGGGGTAGCCAAAAACATTCAGTACTTC.

This clonotype was counted ten times or more. At one boundary the junction diverges from the germline segment, which might be a read error. The chain links TRBV3-1 to TRBJ1-5; tentative D call: TRBD1 (5 bases). CDR3 length equals 13 residues. Germline CDR1 and CDR2: LGHDT and YNNKEL (reference sequence). The CDR3 loop is CASSLAGNQPQHF. The CDR3, as DNA: TGTGCCAGCAGCCTAGCAGGGAATCAACCCCAGCATTTT.

This clonotype showed up many times. CDR3 in amino acids: CSVEGLGTGVRQYF. The CDR3 bases are TGCAGCGTTGAAGGATTAGGGACAGGGGTACGGCAGTACTTC. The rearrangement joins TRBV29-1 to TRBJ2-7; 10 nucleotides match TRBD1. Germline CDR1 reads SQVTM; CDR2 reads ANQGSEA. V shed 1 base and J 9 bases; nucleotides not matched to a gene: 9. CDR3 length: 14 amino acids.

Many counts were recorded for this clonotype. The gene calls are TRBV7-9 and TRBJ2-2, with D unclear. The germline gives CDR1 SEHNR, CDR2 FQNEAQ (reference sequence). The ends were cut back, 9 bases at V and 0 bases at J, with 8 bases in the middle. CDR3 length: 13 residues. The CDR3 spells CASDLSNTGELFF. The CDR3 DNA is TGTGCCAGTGACTTATCGAACACCGGGGAGCTGTTTTTT.

This chain joins TRBV20-1 and TRBJ2-1, with 7 bases that match TRBD2. J was trimmed by 4 bases and V by 7 bases; bases with no gene match: 10. Looked up from germline, CDR1 is DFQATT and CDR2 is SNEGSKA (reference sequence). The CDR3 sequence is 14 residues long. The CDR3 protein is CSVVGEGRYNEQFF. Here the CDR3 DNA reads TGCAGTGTTGTGGGGGAGGGCAGATACAATGAGCAGTTCTTC.

This clonotype was seen at least ten times. This chain connects TRBV12-3 or TRBV12-4 to TRBJ2-3; 10 nucleotides align to TRBD2. J lost 4 bases, V lost 6 bases, and 10 bases had no gene match. The CDR3 spans 16 residues. The CDR3 sequence: CASSPSGGGAPDTQYF. CDR3 bases: TGTGCCAGCAGCCCGAGCGGGGGGGGGGCCCCAGATACGCAGTATTTT.